Given below is one T cell receptor (beta chain) in context. As processed by the authors: The assay estimated nucleated cells by amplifying reference gene primers. The assay was immunoSEQ multiplex PCR, and TCRdb's table has in-frame clones only and misses some. V and J calls and clone size are as listed in that table; D and trimming were resolved from the DNA. The sample yields fewer than 300,000 clones, roughly nine tenths seen once. The Seattle patients joined while their infection was active and were tracked longitudinally afterward. The sample is drawn from a study of blood T cell repertoires in COVID-19. Across the study: Researchers got acute and convalescent COVID-19 samples from the United States, Italy and Spain. The cDNA or gDNA used as material had been derived from T cells, B-cell-depleted T cells, or PBMCs.

The CDR3 sequence is 16 residues long. Looked up from germline, CDR1 is LGHDT and CDR2 is YNNKEL (reference sequence). The V end lost 0 bases, the J end lost 0 bases, and 9 bases lay between the germline ends. J is TRBJ1-3 and V is TRBV3-1 (or the pseudogene TRBV3-2); D gene ambiguous. The sample was peripheral blood. The sequence was collected from a woman in her 30s with COVID-19, enrolled during active disease. CDR3 residues: CASSQDYRSSGNTIYF. CDR3 in DNA: TGTGCCAGCAGCCAAGACTATAGATCCTCTGGAAACACCATATATTTT.